Shown below are 20 T cell receptor beta chains from a single sample sequenced in a study of blood T cell repertoires in COVID-19. The repertoire was sequenced with immunoSEQ multiplex PCR; TCRdb's copy has only in-frame clones and lacks some. Found here are roughly 230,000 clones, about nine tenths of them singletons; the top ten hold more than 0.8%. The specimen was peripheral blood. The receptors derive from a man under 40 with COVID-19, enrolled during active disease.

The chain has TRBV7-6 and TRBJ1-5, with D tentatively TRBD1 (6 bases). Trimming left V 6 bases short and J 6 bases short, with 12 bases between. Per the germline V gene, CDR1 is SGHVS and CDR2 is FNYEAQ. This CDR3 is built from 13 residues. The CDR3, as DNA: TGTGCCAGCAGTCCCGCAGGGGTTCAGCCCCAGCATTTT. Its translation: CASSPAGVQPQHF.

The chain combines TRBV5-1 with TRBJ1-4; TRBD1 agrees at 8 bases. CDR1 is SGHRS and CDR2 is YFSETQ in the germline V gene. This CDR3 is built from 16 residues. The V and J ends lost 2 bases and 3 bases, in that order; junction bases with no gene match: 6. The CDR3 here is CASSLRTGSSNEKLFF. Here the CDR3 DNA reads TGCGCCAGCAGCTTAAGGACAGGGAGCTCTAATGAAAAACTGTTTTTT.

The chain couples TRBV19 to TRBJ1-2, with 9 bases identical to TRBD1. The germline V gene encodes CDR1 LNHDA and CDR2 SQIVND (reference sequence). The CDR3 loop spans 15 amino acids. J gave up 0 bases and V 5 bases, and 4 bases lay outside the gene matches. The CDR3 is CASSWGTGPNYGYTF. The CDR3 region has the DNA TGTGCCAGTAGTTGGGGGACAGGGCCTAACTATGGCTACACCTTC. The entire variable domain, with the rest obtained from reference TRBV19 and TRBJ1-2, is as follows: DGGITQSPKYLFRKEGQNVTLSCEQNLNHDAMYWYRQDPGQGLRLIYYSQIVNDFQKGDIAEGYSVSREKKESFPLTVTSAQKNPTAFYLCASSWGTGPNYGYTFGSGTRLTVV.

Turning to this clone: At the DNA level, this CDR3 is encoded by other sequences in the same sample as well. The gene calls are TRBV9 and TRBJ2-5; D gene uncertain. Germline CDR1 and CDR2: SGDLS and YYNGEE. The CDR3 length is 13 residues. V dropped 0 bases and J dropped 2 bases, with 5 bases sitting between them. CDR3 protein: CASSVGLQETQYF. The CDR3 DNA is TGTGCCAGCAGCGTAGGACTGCAAGAGACCCAGTACTTC.

This sequence joins TRBV5-1 and TRBJ2-7; D is possibly TRBD2 (5 bases). The germline CDR1 and CDR2 sequences are SGHRS and YFSETQ. Trimming took off 0 bases at V and 0 bases at J, with 13 bases between the two ends. This CDR3 has 16 amino acids. The CDR3 region is CASSLVNEGLSYEQYF. The CDR3 DNA reads as TGCGCCAGCAGCTTGGTAAACGAGGGCCTCTCCTACGAGCAGTACTTC. Complete variable domain (other parts from reference TRBV5-1 and TRBJ2-7): KAGVTQTPRYLIKTRGQQVTLSCSPISGHRSVSWYQQTPGQGLQFLFEYFSETQRNKGNFPGRFSGRQFSNSRSEMNVSTLELGDSALYLCASSLVNEGLSYEQYFGPGTRLTVT.

The CDR3 nucleotides read TGTGCCAGCAGCGATCGATCCGGGACTAGTATAGCCAATGAGCAGTTCTTC. This translates into CASSDRSGTSIANEQFF. The V call is TRBV9, the J call TRBJ2-1, with 8 bases fitting TRBD2. This CDR3 comprises 17 residues. Germline lookup yields CDR1 SGDLS and CDR2 YYNGEE. Trimming took 3 bases from V and 6 from J; bases not matched to a gene: 14.

The CDR3 DNA reads TGTGCCAGCAACCCCCGGGGGGGGGTCTCCTACGAGCAGTACTTC. Translation: CASNPRGGVSYEQYF. The chain recombines TRBV6-2 or TRBV6-3 with TRBJ2-7, with 8 nucleotides matching TRBD2. This CDR3 has 15 residues. Germline values: CDR1 MNHEY, CDR2 SVGEGT. The J segment lost 0 bases and the V segment lost 7 bases, leaving 8 bases of the junction unmatched.

The chain is built from TRBV27 and TRBJ1-2, with 8 bases that match TRBD1. Per the germline V gene, CDR1 is MNHEY and CDR2 is SMNVEV (reference sequence). CDR3 size: 13 residues. The junction had 3 bases not matched to a gene; V was cut back by 5 bases and J by 4 bases. The CDR3 protein is CASSKGQGYGYTF. The CDR3 nucleotides read TGTGCCAGCAGTAAAGGACAGGGCTATGGCTACACCTTC.

The V call is TRBV12-1, the J call TRBJ2-1; the listed D gene, TRBD2, was not tested against the DNA. TRBV12-1 is deemed a pseudogene. The CDR3 length is 16 residues. Here the CDR3 reads CASLAGVQMAYNEQFF. Here the CDR3 DNA reads TGTGCCAGCCTAGCGGGGGTGCAAATGGCGTACAATGAGCAGTTCTTC.

This chain uses TRBV27 with TRBJ1-5, with D possibly TRBD1 on 6 matching bases. Germline loops: CDR1 MNHEY, CDR2 SMNVEV (reference sequence). Trimming pared 4 bases from V and 0 bases from J, leaving 10 bases between. This CDR3 is 15 amino acids long. CDR3 amino acids: CASSSGHLSNQPQHF. The CDR3, as DNA: TGTGCCAGCAGTTCGGGACATCTTAGCAATCAGCCCCAGCATTTT.

The V gene is TRBV25-1, the J gene TRBJ1-2; tentative D call: TRBD1 (5 bases). The CDR3 consists of 13 residues. CDR1 MGHDK and CDR2 SYGVNS come from the germline V gene. V shed 4 bases and J shed 1 base, with 7 bases lying between them. For the CDR3, the DNA is TGTGCCAGCAGTGCCGGACATAACTATGGCTACACCTTC. Protein: CASSAGHNYGYTF.

This clone is a singleton in its sample. V and J are TRBV7-9 and TRBJ1-1; D is perhaps TRBD1 (6 bases). Between the trimmed V and J ends, which lost 4 bases and 1 base, there was a span of 10 bases. CDR3 length equals 14 residues. Per germline, CDR1 SEHNR and CDR2 FQNEAQ (reference sequence). CDR3 amino acids: CASSYRDPNTEAFF. The CDR3 DNA reads TGTGCCAGCAGCTACAGGGACCCGAACACTGAAGCTTTCTTT.

V is TRBV7-9 and J is TRBJ1-1; 10 bases line up with TRBD1. Trimming took 5 bases from V and 0 from J; bases not matched to a gene: 3. CDR1 is SEHNR and CDR2 is FQNEAQ in the germline V gene (reference sequence). The CDR3 has 15 residues. This CDR3 is CASSAGTGVNTEAFF. CDR3 nucleotide sequence: TGTGCCAGCAGCGCCGGGACAGGGGTGAACACTGAAGCTTTCTTT.

The J gene is TRBJ1-6, the V gene TRBV6-6; TRBD1 matches 9 bases. V shed 0 bases, J shed 8 bases, and the junction held 2 bases outside the gene matches. This CDR3 is built from 15 residues. In germline, CDR1 is MNHNY, CDR2 SVGAGI (reference sequence). CDR3 region: CASSYSTGGDSPLHF. In DNA form, the CDR3 reads TGTGCCAGCAGTTACTCGACAGGGGGGGATTCACCCCTCCACTTT.

This chain connects TRBV7-2 to TRBJ1-2; TRBD1 might be the D (5 bases). With 0 bases removed from V and 3 bases from J, the gap between germline ends came to 11 bases. CDR1 SGHTA and CDR2 FQGNSA come from the germline V gene. The CDR3 totals 15 residues. The CDR3 nucleotides are TGTGCCAGCAGCTTAGCCGGGACTGCCTACTATGGCTACACCTTC. This translates into CASSLAGTAYYGYTF. The whole variable domain, filled in from reference TRBV7-2 and TRBJ1-2, reads GAGVSQSPSNKVTEKGKDVELRCDPISGHTALYWYRQSLGQGLEFLIYFQGNSAPDKSGLPSDRFSAERTGGSVSTLTIQRTQQEDSAVYLCASSLAGTAYYGYTFGSGTRLTVV.

The chain uses TRBV6-5 and TRBJ1-2, with TRBD1 identical over 7 bases. J lost 3 bases, V lost 2 bases, and 3 bases had no gene match. CDR3 length equals 14 residues. From germline, CDR1 is MNHEY and CDR2 SVGAGI. The CDR3 nucleotides read TGTGCCAGCAGTTACGAGGGGGCCCACTATGGCTACACCTTC. Translation gives CASSYEGAHYGYTF.

The chain carries TRBV19 and TRBJ1-5; 7 nucleotides match TRBD1. The J segment lost 4 bases and the V segment lost 7 bases, leaving 10 bases of the junction unmatched. Germline CDR1 LNHDA, CDR2 SQIVND (reference sequence). The CDR3 is 15 amino acids. The DNA of the CDR3 is TGTGCCAGTAACTGGGAACAGGGGTCGAATCAGCCCCAGCATTTT. Amino acid sequence: CASNWEQGSNQPQHF.

J is TRBJ1-4 and V is TRBV12-5; no firm D call. Germline V CDR1 and CDR2: LGHNT, FRNRAP. The CDR3 extends over 14 amino acids. V was shortened by 7 bases and J by 1 base, with 10 bases between the two germline ends. In nucleotides, the CDR3 is TGTGCTAGTGCCTACGGGGAAACTAATGAAAAACTGTTTTTT. Protein sequence: CASAYGETNEKLFF.

V usage is TRBV5-1 and J usage is TRBJ1-1; 10 bases map to TRBD1. There are 17 residues in the CDR3. CDR1 and CDR2 (germline): SGHRS, YFSETQ. The V gene end was trimmed by 4 bases and the J gene end by 4 bases; junction bases not matched to a gene: 13. This CDR3 reads CASSEGTGAAKVTEAFF. In nucleotides, the CDR3 is TGCGCCAGCAGCGAAGGGACAGGGGCCGCGAAGGTCACTGAAGCTTTCTTT.

The chain combines TRBV5-4 with TRBJ1-1, with TRBD1 matching over 8 bases. Trimming at V came to 0 bases and at J to 3 bases, leaving 4 bases not matched to a gene. CDR1 and CDR2 (germline): SGHNT, YYREEE (reference sequence). The CDR3 sequence is 15 residues long. The CDR3 coding sequence is TGTGCCAGCAGCTTGGGACAGGGGTTACACACTGAAGCTTTCTTT. This sequence encodes CASSLGQGLHTEAFF.